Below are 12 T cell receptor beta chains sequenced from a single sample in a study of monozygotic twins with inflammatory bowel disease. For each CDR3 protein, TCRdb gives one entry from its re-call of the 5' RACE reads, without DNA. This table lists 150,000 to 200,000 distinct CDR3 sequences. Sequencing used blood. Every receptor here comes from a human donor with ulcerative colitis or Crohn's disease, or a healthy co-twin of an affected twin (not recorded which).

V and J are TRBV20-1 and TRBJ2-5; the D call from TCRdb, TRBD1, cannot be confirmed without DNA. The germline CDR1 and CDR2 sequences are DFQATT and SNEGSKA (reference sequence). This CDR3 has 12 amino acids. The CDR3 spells CSARDSQETQYF.

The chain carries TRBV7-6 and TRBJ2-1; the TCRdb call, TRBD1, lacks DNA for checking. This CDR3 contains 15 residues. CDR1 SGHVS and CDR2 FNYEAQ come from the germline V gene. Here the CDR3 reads CASSLTLGTTSEQFF.

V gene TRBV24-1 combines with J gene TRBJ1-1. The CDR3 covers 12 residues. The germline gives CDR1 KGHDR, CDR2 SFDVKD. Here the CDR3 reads CATSDWQGRAFF.

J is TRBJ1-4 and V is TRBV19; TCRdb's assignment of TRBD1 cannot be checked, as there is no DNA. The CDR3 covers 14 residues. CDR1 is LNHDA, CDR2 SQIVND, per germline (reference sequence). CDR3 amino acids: CASSIRWGGEKLFF.

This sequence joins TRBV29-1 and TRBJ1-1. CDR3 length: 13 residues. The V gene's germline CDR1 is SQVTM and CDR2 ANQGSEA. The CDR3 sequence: CSVEGFRNTEAFF.

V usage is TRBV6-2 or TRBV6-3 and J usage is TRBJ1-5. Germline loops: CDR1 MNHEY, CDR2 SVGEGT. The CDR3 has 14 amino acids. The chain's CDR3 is CASRMRESNQPQHF.

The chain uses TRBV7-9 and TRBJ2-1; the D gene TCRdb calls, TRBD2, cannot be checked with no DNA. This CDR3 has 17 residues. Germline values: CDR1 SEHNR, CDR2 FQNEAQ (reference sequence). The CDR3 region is CASSPSSGRALENEQFF.

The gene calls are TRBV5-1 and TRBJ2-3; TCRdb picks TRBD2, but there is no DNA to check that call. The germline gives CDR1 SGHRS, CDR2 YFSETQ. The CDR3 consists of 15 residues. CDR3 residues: CASSLPTRSTDTQYF. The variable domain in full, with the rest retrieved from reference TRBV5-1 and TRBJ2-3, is KAGVTQTPRYLIKTRGQQVTLSCSPISGHRSVSWYQQTPGQGLQFLFEYFSETQRNKGNFPGRFSGRQFSNSRSEMNVSTLELGDSALYLCASSLPTRSTDTQYFGPGTRLTVL.

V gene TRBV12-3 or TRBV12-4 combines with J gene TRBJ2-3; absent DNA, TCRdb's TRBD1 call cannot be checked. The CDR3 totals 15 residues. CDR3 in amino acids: CASSPRTGPSDTQYF.

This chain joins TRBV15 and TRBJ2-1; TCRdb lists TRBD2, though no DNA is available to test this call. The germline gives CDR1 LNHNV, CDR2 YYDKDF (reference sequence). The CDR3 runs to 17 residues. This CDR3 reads CATSRDPSGSSYNEQFF.

The CDR3 loop reads CASSYLQKRLSPDTQYF. V and J are TRBV6-2 or TRBV6-3 and TRBJ2-3; no DNA is available, so the TRBD2 call from TCRdb remains unchecked. Looked up from germline, CDR1 is MNHEY and CDR2 is SVGEGT. This CDR3 has 17 amino acids.

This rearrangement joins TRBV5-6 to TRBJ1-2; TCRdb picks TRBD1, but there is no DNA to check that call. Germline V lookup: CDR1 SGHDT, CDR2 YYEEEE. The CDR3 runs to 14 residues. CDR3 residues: CASSAGTGFAGYTF. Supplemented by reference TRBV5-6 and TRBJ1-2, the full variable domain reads DAGVTQSPTHLIKTRGQQVTLRCSPKSGHDTVSWYQQALGQGPQFIFQYYEEEERQRGNFPDRFSGHQFPNYSSELNVNALLLGDSALYLCASSAGTGFAGYTFGSGTRLTVV.